This T cell receptor beta chain emerged from a study of blood T cell repertoires in COVID-19 (dated by TCRdb to 2020 to 2021). For context, the study as a whole: Collaborator samples came from the United States, Italy and Spain and covered acute and convalescent phases of COVID-19. The prospective study material was composed of cDNA or gDNA derived from T cells, B-cell-depleted T cells, or PBMCs. Deeply sampled blood TCRbeta repertoires from subjects exposed to, actively infected with, or recovered from COVID-19 were included in the dataset. The repertoires were released in a freely available public database intended as a resource for research on the immune response to SARS-CoV-2. The samples were drawn from two sources: the first 160 participants of the ongoing ImmuneRACE study, and 950 to 1,500 subjects contributed by 6 global collaborators. Nearly every sample came with metadata listing a de-identified subject ID, COVID-19 status, age in years and sex. Where HLA class I and class II types were available, the types were taken from metadata supplied by the sample provider, not from assay-based typing.

Collaborating institutions collected whole blood in K2EDTA tubes following their own protocols. Collaborator samples were shipped for TCRbeta analysis as frozen whole blood, isolated PBMCs, or DNA extracted from either sample type. Broad study findings and their caveats: The amount of clinical and demographic metadata varied by source and participant and was provided uncurated.

CDR1 and CDR2 are read off the germline V gene as SGHRS and YFSETQ. The CDR3, from cysteine to phenylalanine, totals 12 residues. Of the read, only the CDR3 DNA is kept; its 36 bases are in frame from base 1. Here V drops 4 bases and J drops 8 bases, and the junction holds 3 bases not matched to any gene. Worth noting for this clone: Its recognized antigen is unknown. Qualities for individual bases were not recorded, and no much larger clone is one base off.

The immunoSEQ Assay, a bias-controlled multiplex PCR, was used to amplify TCRbeta CDR3 regions from genomic DNA. Processing in the source paper ran as follows. Nucleated cell counts per sample were estimated from amplification of reference gene primers within the assay. To quantify the absolute abundance of each unique TCRbeta CDR3 rearrangement, sequence reads were collapsed and filtered. For each sample, productive Simpson clonality was calculated as the square root of Simpson's diversity index over productive rearrangements. In TCRdb, the immuneACCESS table is reduced to in-frame sequences with V and J assigned. These tables do not hold every clone; where another copy was compared, an unresolved V gene accounts for under half, and the others remain unexplained. Clone size and the V and J calls come from that table; the DNA yielded D and trimming. Here the sample has about 190,000 clones; around 85% occur a single time. The top ten constitute about an eighth of the sample.

The sequence came from a woman in her forties or fifties with acute or convalescent COVID-19. Sequenced: peripheral blood. Recombination connected TRBV5-1 to TRBJ1-2, and 9 junctional nucleotides match TRBD1. The CDR3 amino acid sequence is: CASSPDRGGYTF. The sequenced DNA: TGCGCCAGCAGCCCGGACAGGGGAGGCTACACCTTC.